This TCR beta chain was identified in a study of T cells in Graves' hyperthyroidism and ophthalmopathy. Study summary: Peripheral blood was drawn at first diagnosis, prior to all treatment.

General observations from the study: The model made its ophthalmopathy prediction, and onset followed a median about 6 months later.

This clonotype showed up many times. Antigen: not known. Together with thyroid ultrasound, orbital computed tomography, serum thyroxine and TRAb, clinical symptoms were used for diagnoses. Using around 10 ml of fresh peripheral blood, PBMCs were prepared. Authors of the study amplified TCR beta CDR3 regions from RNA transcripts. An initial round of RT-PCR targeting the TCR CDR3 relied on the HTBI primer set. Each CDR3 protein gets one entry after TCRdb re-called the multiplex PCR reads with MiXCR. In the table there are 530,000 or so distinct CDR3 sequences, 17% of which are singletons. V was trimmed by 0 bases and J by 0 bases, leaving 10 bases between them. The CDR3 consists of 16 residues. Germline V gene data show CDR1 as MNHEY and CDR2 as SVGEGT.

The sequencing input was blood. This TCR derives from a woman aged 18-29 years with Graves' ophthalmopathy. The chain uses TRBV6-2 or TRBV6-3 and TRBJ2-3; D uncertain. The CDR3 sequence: CASSYSGLPSTDTQYF. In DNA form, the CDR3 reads TGTGCCAGCAGTTACTCAGGGTTGCCTAGCACAGATACGCAGTATTTT.